One sample yielded the 24 T cell receptor beta chains listed below, sequenced in a study of T-cell memory formation after mild COVID-19. A single record per CDR3 protein comes from TCRdb applying MiXCR to the 5' RACE reads. The profile shows 350,000 to 500,000 distinct CDR3 sequences, 20% to 30% of them singletons. Sequenced input: PBMCs or a T cell subset sorted from them (not recorded which). The receptors come from an adult woman who had mild COVID-19 (a few samples of this study predate the infection). Cell type and time point are not known.

V and J are TRBV20-1 and TRBJ2-7; TRBD1 matches 9 bases. With 1 base clipped from V and 3 bases from J, the junction kept 4 bases outside the gene matches. The CDR3 extends over 14 amino acids. Germline V gene sequence: CDR1 DFQATT, CDR2 SNEGSKA (reference sequence). The CDR3 bases are TGCAGTGCTAGAGTCTCGGGACAGGGCTACGAGCAGTACTTC. Protein: CSARVSGQGYEQYF.

This clonotype was counted only a few times. The J gene is TRBJ2-2, the V gene TRBV6-5; TRBD2 matches at 10 bases. V shed 2 bases, J shed 6 bases, and the junction held 6 bases outside the gene matches. The CDR3 has 16 amino acids. CDR1 is MNHEY, CDR2 SVGAGI, per germline. The CDR3 region is CASSYGVAGGAGELFF. As DNA, the CDR3 is TGTGCCAGCAGTTACGGGGTAGCGGGAGGAGCCGGGGAGCTGTTTTTT.

CDR3 in amino acids: CAWSPRPEGRLSTDTQYF. CDR3 DNA: TGTGCCTGGAGTCCTCGCCCGGAGGGCCGGCTTAGCACAGATACGCAGTATTTT. This chain connects TRBV30 to TRBJ2-3; TRBD2 is a possible D gene (6 bases). The CDR3 length is 18 residues. Germline V gene lookup returns CDR1 GTSNPN and CDR2 SVGIG (reference sequence). V shed 2 bases and J shed 0 bases, with 21 bases lying between them.

The chain is built from TRBV5-1 and TRBJ2-3; possibly TRBD1 for D (6 bases). CDR3 length: 14 amino acids. V shed 0 bases and J shed 4 bases, with 9 bases lying between them. CDR1 and CDR2 from the germline V gene are SGHRS and YFSETQ. In DNA, the CDR3 is TGCGCCAGCAGCTTGGTGGGGGCCCCAGATACGCAGTATTTT. It encodes CASSLVGAPDTQYF.

The rearrangement joins TRBV4-1 to TRBJ2-7; D not certain. V lost 3 bases and J 2 bases, leaving 14 bases between the germline ends. Germline lookup yields CDR1 MGHRA and CDR2 YSYEKL. The CDR3 is 15 amino acids. CDR3 DNA: TGCGCCAGCAGCCAGGGCTTCAGGAGTCCCTACGAGCAGTACTTC. Its translation is CASSQGFRSPYEQYF.

This clonotype was counted ten times or more. V gene TRBV18 combines with J gene TRBJ1-1; D is unclear. V was clipped by 8 bases and J by 0 bases, with 10 bases between them. This CDR3 region has 13 residues. The germline CDR1 and CDR2 sequences are KGHSH and LQKENI. The CDR3, as DNA: TGTGCCAGCAGCCCGACCGTGAACACTGAAGCTTTCTTT. As protein: CASSPTVNTEAFF. The full variable domain, with the rest looked up from reference TRBV18 and TRBJ1-1, is NAGVMQNPRHLVRRRGQEARLRCSPMKGHSHVYWYRQLPEEGLKFMVYLQKENIIDESGMPKERFSAEFPKEGPSILRIQQVVRGDSAAYFCASSPTVNTEAFFGQGTRLTVV.

This clonotype has a handful of counts. V and J are TRBV25-1 and TRBJ2-7, with TRBD1 matching over 7 bases. Germline loops: CDR1 MGHDK, CDR2 SYGVNS. This CDR3 is built from 13 residues. Losses at the gene ends were 10 bases for V and 5 bases for J; bases not matched to a gene: 11. This chain's CDR3 is CATRDSFPDEQYF. CDR3 nucleotides: TGTGCCACCAGGGACAGCTTTCCGGACGAGCAGTACTTC.

The V and J genes are TRBV6-2 or TRBV6-3 and TRBJ2-1; 9 bases fit TRBD2. This CDR3 contains 16 residues. After removal of 8 bases from V and 4 bases from J, the junction contained 12 bases not matched to a gene. Germline values: CDR1 MNHEY, CDR2 SVGEGT. The chain's CDR3 is CASESTRSGGYNEQFF. In nucleotides, the CDR3 is TGTGCCAGCGAATCTACCCGTAGCGGGGGTTACAATGAGCAGTTCTTC.

This clonotype was seen more than once but under ten times. The rearrangement joins TRBV29-1 to TRBJ2-1; D gene ambiguous. Germline V gives CDR1 SQVTM, CDR2 ANQGSEA. The CDR3 loop spans 11 amino acids. V was cut by 1 base and J by 4 bases, with 2 bases left in between. In DNA form, the CDR3 reads TGCAGCGTTGAAGGTTACAATGAGCAGTTCTTC. This gives the protein CSVEGYNEQFF.

V and J are TRBV5-1 and TRBJ2-6; D perhaps matches TRBD1 (5 bases). Trimming pared 3 bases from V and 0 bases from J, leaving 10 bases between. The CDR3 covers 16 residues. From germline, CDR1 is SGHRS and CDR2 YFSETQ. The CDR3 here is CASSYGHRSGANVLTF. CDR3 nucleotide sequence: TGCGCCAGCAGCTATGGACATCGCTCTGGGGCCAACGTCCTGACTTTC.

The rearrangement links TRBV6-1 to TRBJ1-1; D unclear. CDR3 length equals 13 residues. Germline-derived CDR1 and CDR2 are MNHNS and SASEGT. The V and J ends lost 1 base and 0 bases respectively, with 3 bases between them. The CDR3 region has the DNA TGTGCCAGCAGTGAAGGGCTGAACACTGAAGCTTTCTTT. Translating gives CASSEGLNTEAFF.

The chain couples TRBV27 to TRBJ2-7; 9 nucleotides agree with TRBD1. With V trimmed by 4 bases and J by 3 bases, 7 bases remained unmatched. This CDR3 has 15 residues. Per germline, CDR1 MNHEY and CDR2 SMNVEV (reference sequence). CDR3 sequence (DNA): TGTGCCAGCAGTTCAGCCCGGGACAGGGACTACGAGCAGTACTTC. It is translated as CASSSARDRDYEQYF.

The chain uses TRBV6-1 and TRBJ2-7; 11 bases are a match to TRBD2. The V gene's germline CDR1 is MNHNS and CDR2 SASEGT. The CDR3 is 14 residues long. J was trimmed by 4 bases and V by 7 bases; bases with no gene match: 6. The CDR3 sequence is CASTRTSGQYEQYF. DNA of the CDR3: TGTGCCAGCACCAGGACTAGCGGGCAGTACGAGCAGTACTTC.

The V and J genes are TRBV14 and TRBJ1-1; no reliable D call. Germline-derived CDR1 and CDR2 are SGHDN and FVKESK. The CDR3 has 17 residues. V lost 1 base and J lost 3, with 18 bases in between. DNA of the CDR3: TGTGCCAGCAGCCAAGGACTCGCTTGGGGTTGGGACACTGAAGCTTTCTTT. Protein sequence: CASSQGLAWGWDTEAFF.

V gene TRBV6-2 or TRBV6-3 combines with J gene TRBJ2-7, with TRBD1 matching over 10 bases. Germline trimming cut 4 bases from V and 4 bases from J; bases unmatched to any gene: 7. The germline V gene encodes CDR1 MNHEY and CDR2 SVGEGT. The CDR3 runs to 15 residues. This CDR3 reads CASSSRRTGGYEQYF. Here the CDR3 DNA reads TGTGCCAGCAGTTCCCGACGGACAGGGGGGTACGAGCAGTACTTC.

This clonotype was picked up a small number of times. The genes are TRBV5-1 and TRBJ2-2; TRBD2 matches 9 bases. Germline CDR1 SGHRS, CDR2 YFSETQ. The CDR3 spans 14 residues. The junction had 4 bases not matched to a gene; V was cut back by 4 bases and J by 6 bases. In DNA, the CDR3 is TGCGCCAGCAGCATCCGCGGGAGGGCCGGGGAGCTGTTTTTT. This translates into CASSIRGRAGELFF.

The chain recombines TRBV4-1 with TRBJ2-4; D is unresolved. V was pared by 0 bases and J by 7 bases, with 10 bases between. Per germline, CDR1 MGHRA and CDR2 YSYEKL. The CDR3 has 14 residues. CDR3 DNA: TGCGCCAGCAGCCAAGAATCGCAACCCAACATTCAGTACTTC. Protein product: CASSQESQPNIQYF.

This clonotype was counted at least ten times. V gene TRBV9 combines with J gene TRBJ2-3; either TRBD1 or TRBD2 may fit D (5 bases each). Trimming stripped 5 bases from V and 0 bases from J, with 10 bases between. CDR1 SGDLS and CDR2 YYNGEE come from the germline V gene. The CDR3 extends over 14 amino acids. Here the CDR3 reads CASRRGRSTDTQYF. As DNA, the CDR3 is TGTGCCAGCAGGAGGGGACGGAGCACAGATACGCAGTATTTT.

In this sample, this clonotype turned up a few times. The rearrangement links TRBV4-3 to TRBJ2-1, with D tentatively TRBD1 (6 bases). The CDR3 runs to 13 residues. Germline loops: CDR1 LGHNA, CDR2 YSLEER. V gave up 3 bases and J gave up 6 bases, with 9 bases separating them. The CDR3 sequence: CASSQTGANEQFF. The CDR3 nucleotides are TGCGCCAGCAGCCAGACAGGTGCCAATGAGCAGTTCTTC.

The chain links TRBV20-1 to TRBJ2-1; 9 bases agree with TRBD1. The CDR3 is made up of 14 amino acids. Germline V gene lookup returns CDR1 DFQATT and CDR2 SNEGSKA (reference sequence). Germline trimming cut 4 bases from V and 7 bases from J; bases unmatched to any gene: 8. The CDR3 reads CSAIGTGKWNEQFF. In DNA form, the CDR3 reads TGCAGTGCTATAGGGACAGGGAAGTGGAATGAGCAGTTCTTC.

The CDR3 sequence is CASSQADRAPGTQYF. The CDR3 DNA sequence: TGCGCCAGCAGCCAAGCGGACAGGGCCCCAGGGACCCAGTACTTC. The V gene is TRBV4-1, the J gene TRBJ2-5; 8 bases agree with TRBD1. This CDR3 spans 15 amino acids. V lost 1 base to trimming and J lost 7 bases; unmatched junction nucleotides: 8. Germline CDR1 MGHRA, CDR2 YSYEKL.

This clonotype was picked up many times. An end of the junction differs from the germline gene, which may be a read error. The J gene is TRBJ1-1, the V gene TRBV7-7, with no clear D. This CDR3 is 13 amino acids long. Germline V lookup: CDR1 SSHAT, CDR2 FNYEAQ (reference sequence). The CDR3 sequence is CASSHSLNTEAFF. The CDR3 DNA reads TGTGCTAGCAGCCATTCCTTGAACACTGAAGCTTTCTTT. The variable domain in full, with the rest retrieved from reference TRBV7-7 and TRBJ1-1, is GAGVSQSPRYKVTKRGQDVTLRCDPISSHATLYWYQQALGQGPEFLTYFNYEAQPDKSGLPSDRFSAERPEGSISTLTIQRTEQRDSAMYRCASSHSLNTEAFFGQGTRLTVV.

This clonotype turned up a few times. The chain combines TRBV2 with TRBJ2-1; D ambiguous. CDR1 is SNHLY and CDR2 is FYNNEI in the germline V gene. This CDR3 has 13 residues. With 3 bases removed from V and 8 bases from J, the gap between germline ends came to 11 bases. CDR3 amino acids: CASSERLVDEQFF. Here the CDR3 DNA reads TGTGCCAGCAGTGAGCGTCTAGTCGATGAGCAGTTCTTC.

The sample holds a few counts of this clonotype. The chain carries TRBV27 and TRBJ1-6; 8 bases are a match to TRBD1. The ends lost 6 bases at V and 8 bases at J; junction bases unmatched: 6. The CDR3 has 14 amino acids. Germline CDR1 and CDR2: MNHEY and SMNVEV (reference sequence). In DNA, the CDR3 is TGTGCCAGCAGACGAGACAGGGGTGATTCACCCCTCCACTTT. Protein: CASRRDRGDSPLHF.